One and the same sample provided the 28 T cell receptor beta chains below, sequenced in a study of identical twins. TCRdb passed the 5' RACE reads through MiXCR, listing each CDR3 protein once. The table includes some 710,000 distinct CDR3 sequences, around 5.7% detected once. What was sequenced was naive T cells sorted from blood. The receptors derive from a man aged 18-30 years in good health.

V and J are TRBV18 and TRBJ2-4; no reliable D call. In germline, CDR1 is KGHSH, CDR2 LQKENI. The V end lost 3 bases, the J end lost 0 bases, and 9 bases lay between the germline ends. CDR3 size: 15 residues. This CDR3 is CASSPALLAKNIQYF. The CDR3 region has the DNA TGTGCCAGCTCACCTGCCTTGCTAGCCAAAAACATTCAGTACTTC.

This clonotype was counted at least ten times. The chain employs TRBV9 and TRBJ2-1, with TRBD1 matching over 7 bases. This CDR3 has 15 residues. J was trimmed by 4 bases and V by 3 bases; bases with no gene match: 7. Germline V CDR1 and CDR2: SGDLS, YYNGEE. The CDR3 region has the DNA TGTGCCAGCAGCGCAAGTTCAGGGGGTTACAATGAGCAGTTCTTC. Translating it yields CASSASSGGYNEQFF.

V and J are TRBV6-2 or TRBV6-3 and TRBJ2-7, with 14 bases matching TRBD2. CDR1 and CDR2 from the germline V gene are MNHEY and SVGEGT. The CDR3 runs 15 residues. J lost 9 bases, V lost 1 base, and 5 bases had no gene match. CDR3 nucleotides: TGTGCCAGCAGTTACTTGGGACTAGCGGGAGTCGTGCAGTACTTC. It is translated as CASSYLGLAGVVQYF.

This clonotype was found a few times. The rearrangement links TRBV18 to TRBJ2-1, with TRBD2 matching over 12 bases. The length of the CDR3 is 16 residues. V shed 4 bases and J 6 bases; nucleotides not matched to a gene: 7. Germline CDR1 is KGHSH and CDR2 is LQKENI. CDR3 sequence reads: CASSRTPGLAGNEQFF. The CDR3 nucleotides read TGTGCCAGCTCACGAACGCCGGGACTAGCGGGCAATGAGCAGTTCTTC. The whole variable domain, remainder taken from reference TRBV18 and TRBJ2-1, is NAGVMQNPRHLVRRRGQEARLRCSPMKGHSHVYWYRQLPEEGLKFMVYLQKENIIDESGMPKERFSAEFPKEGPSILRIQQVVRGDSAAYFCASSRTPGLAGNEQFFGPGTRLTVL.

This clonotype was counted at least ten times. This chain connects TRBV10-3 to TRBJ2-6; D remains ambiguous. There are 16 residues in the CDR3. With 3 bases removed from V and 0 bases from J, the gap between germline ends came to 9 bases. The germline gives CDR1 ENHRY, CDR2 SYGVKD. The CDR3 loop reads CAISEGLSSGANVLTF. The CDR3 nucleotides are TGTGCCATCAGTGAAGGCTTAAGCTCTGGGGCCAACGTCCTGACTTTC.

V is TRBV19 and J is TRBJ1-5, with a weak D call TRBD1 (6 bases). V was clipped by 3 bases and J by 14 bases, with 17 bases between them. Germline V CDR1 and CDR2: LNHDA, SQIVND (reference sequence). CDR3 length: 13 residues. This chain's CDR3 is CASSIGRDRSEHF. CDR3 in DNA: TGTGCCAGTAGTATTGGGAGAGACAGGTCTGAGCATTTT.

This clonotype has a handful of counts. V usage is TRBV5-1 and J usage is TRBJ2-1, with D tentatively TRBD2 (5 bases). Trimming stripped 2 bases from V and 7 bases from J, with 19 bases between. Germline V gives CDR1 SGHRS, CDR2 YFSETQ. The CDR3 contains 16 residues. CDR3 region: CASSFNLASRENEQFF. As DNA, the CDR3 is TGCGCCAGCAGCTTTAACCTAGCATCGAGGGAGAATGAGCAGTTCTTC. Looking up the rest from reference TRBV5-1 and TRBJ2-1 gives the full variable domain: KAGVTQTPRYLIKTRGQQVTLSCSPISGHRSVSWYQQTPGQGLQFLFEYFSETQRNKGNFPGRFSGRQFSNSRSEMNVSTLELGDSALYLCASSFNLASRENEQFFGPGTRLTVL.

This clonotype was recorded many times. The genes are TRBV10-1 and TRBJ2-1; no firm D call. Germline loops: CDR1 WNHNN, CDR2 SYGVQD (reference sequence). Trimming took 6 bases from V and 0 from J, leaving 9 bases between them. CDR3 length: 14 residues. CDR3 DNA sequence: TGCGCCAGCAGCATGGCGGACTCCTACAATGAGCAGTTCTTC. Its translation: CASSMADSYNEQFF.

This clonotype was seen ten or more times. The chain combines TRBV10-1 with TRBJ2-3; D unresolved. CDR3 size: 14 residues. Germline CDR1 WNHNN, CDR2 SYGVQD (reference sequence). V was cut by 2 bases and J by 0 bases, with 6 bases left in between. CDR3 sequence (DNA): TGCGCCAGCAGTGAGGGCACTAGCACAGATACGCAGTATTTT. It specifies CASSEGTSTDTQYF.

CDR3: CSARMVALTSGTQYF. The CDR3 DNA is TGCAGTGCTAGAATGGTAGCGTTGACTTCCGGTACGCAGTATTTT. The V call is TRBV20-1, the J call TRBJ2-3, with TRBD2 as a possible D gene (5 bases). The length of the CDR3 is 15 residues. CDR1 is DFQATT and CDR2 is SNEGSKA in the germline V gene (reference sequence). The ends were cut back, 2 bases at V and 8 bases at J, with 20 bases in the middle.

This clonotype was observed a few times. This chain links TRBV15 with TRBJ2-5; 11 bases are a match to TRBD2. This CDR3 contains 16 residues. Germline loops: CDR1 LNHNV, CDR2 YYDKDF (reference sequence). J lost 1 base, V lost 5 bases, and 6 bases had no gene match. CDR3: CATSVRLAGSQETQYF. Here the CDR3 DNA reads TGTGCCACCAGCGTTCGACTAGCGGGATCCCAAGAGACCCAGTACTTC. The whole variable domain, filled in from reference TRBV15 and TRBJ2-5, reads DAMVIQNPRYQVTQFGKPVTLSCSQTLNHNVMYWYQQKSSQAPKLLFHYYDKDFNNEADTPDNFQSRRPNTSFCFLDIRSPGLGDTAMYLCATSVRLAGSQETQYFGPGTRLLVL.

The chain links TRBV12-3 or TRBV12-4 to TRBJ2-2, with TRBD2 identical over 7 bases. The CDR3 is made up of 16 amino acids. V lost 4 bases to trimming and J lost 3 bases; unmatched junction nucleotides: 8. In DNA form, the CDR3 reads TGTGCCAGCAGTTCCTCGAGCGGGGCGCACACCGGGGAGCTGTTTTTT. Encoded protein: CASSSSSGAHTGELFF.

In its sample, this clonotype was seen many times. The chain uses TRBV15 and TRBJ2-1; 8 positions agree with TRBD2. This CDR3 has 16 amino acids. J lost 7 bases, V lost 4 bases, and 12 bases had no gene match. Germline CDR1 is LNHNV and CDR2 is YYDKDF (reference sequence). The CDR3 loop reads CATSTPGTRGSNEQFF. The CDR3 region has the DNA TGTGCCACCAGCACACCCGGGACTAGAGGATCAAATGAGCAGTTCTTC.

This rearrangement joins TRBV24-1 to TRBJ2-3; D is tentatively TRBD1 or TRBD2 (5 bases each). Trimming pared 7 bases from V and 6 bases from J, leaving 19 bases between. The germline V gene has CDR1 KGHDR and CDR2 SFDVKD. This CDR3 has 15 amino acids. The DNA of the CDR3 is TGTGCCACCAGCCGAAGAGGGACCGGCATCGATACGCAGTATTTT. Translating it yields CATSRRGTGIDTQYF.

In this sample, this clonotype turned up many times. The CDR3 nucleotides are TGTGCCAGCAGCCCGTCAGCGGGGTACATTAGCTCCTACAATGAGCAGTTCTTC. This codes for CASSPSAGYISSYNEQFF. The chain employs TRBV11-2 and TRBJ2-1, with 7 bases fitting TRBD2. Germline CDR1 and CDR2: SGHAT and FQNNGV. This CDR3 spans 18 amino acids. J was trimmed by 0 bases and V by 5 bases; bases with no gene match: 13.

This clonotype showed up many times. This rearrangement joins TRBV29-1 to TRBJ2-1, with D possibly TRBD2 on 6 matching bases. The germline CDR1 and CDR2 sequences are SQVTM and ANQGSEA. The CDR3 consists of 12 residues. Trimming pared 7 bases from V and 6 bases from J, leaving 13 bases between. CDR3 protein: CSAGTPSNEQFF. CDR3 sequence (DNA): TGCAGCGCCGGGACTCCTTCCAATGAGCAGTTCTTC.

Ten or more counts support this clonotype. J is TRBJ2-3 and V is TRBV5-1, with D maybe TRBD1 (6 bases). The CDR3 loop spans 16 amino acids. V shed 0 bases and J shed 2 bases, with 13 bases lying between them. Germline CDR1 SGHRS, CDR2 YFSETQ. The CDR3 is CASSLEQGIPTDTQYF. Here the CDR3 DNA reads TGCGCCAGCAGCTTGGAACAGGGAATACCCACAGATACGCAGTATTTT.

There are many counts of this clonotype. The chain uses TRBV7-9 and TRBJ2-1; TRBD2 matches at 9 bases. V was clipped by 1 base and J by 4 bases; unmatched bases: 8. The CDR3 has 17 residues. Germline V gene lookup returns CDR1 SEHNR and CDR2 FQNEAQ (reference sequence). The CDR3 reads CASSLGSSGVGYNEQFF. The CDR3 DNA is TGTGCCAGCAGCTTAGGTTCTAGCGGGGTTGGTTACAATGAGCAGTTCTTC.

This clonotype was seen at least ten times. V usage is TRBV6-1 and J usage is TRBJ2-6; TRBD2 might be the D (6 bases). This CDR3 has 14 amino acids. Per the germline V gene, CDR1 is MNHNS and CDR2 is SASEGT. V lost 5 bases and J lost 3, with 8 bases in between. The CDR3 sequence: CASSLGGGANVLTF. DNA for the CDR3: TGTGCCAGCAGTCTGGGAGGTGGGGCCAACGTCCTGACTTTC.

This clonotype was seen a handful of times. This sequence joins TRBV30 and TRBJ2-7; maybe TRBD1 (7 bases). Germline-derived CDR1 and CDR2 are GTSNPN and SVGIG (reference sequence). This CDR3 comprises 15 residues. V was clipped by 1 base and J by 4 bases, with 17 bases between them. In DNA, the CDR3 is TGTGCCTGGAGTGGAAGGGGGCTAGCGAGGTACGAGCAGTACTTC. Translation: CAWSGRGLARYEQYF.

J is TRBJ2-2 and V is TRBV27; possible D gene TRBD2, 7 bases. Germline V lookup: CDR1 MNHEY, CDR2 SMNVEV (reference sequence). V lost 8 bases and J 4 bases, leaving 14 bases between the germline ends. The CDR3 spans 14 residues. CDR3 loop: CASRGGGATGELFF. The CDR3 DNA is TGTGCCAGCCGAGGGGGGGGTGCCACCGGGGAGCTGTTTTTT.

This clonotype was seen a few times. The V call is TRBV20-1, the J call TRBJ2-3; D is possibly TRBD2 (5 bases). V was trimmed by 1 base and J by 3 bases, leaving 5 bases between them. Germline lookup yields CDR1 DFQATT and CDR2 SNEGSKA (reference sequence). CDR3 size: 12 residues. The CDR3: CSARGTTDTQYF. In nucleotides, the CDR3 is TGCAGTGCTAGAGGGACTACAGATACGCAGTATTTT.

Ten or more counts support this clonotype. The CDR3 sequence is CASSLGPTPDNEQFF. The CDR3 coding sequence is TGTGCCAGCAGTTTAGGCCCCACCCCAGACAATGAGCAGTTCTTC. The chain employs TRBV27 and TRBJ2-1; D is unclear. Germline V gene sequence: CDR1 MNHEY, CDR2 SMNVEV (reference sequence). The CDR3 runs to 15 residues. The V gene lost 2 bases and the J gene lost 5 bases, with 13 bases spanning the gap.

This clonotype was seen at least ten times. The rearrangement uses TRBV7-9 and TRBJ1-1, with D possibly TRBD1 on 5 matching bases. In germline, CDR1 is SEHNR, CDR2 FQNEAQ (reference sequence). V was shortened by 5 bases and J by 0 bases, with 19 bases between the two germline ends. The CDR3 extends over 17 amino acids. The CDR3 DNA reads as TGTGCCAGCAGCCCACCGGGACGGACGAGGATGAACACTGAAGCTTTCTTT. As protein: CASSPPGRTRMNTEAFF.

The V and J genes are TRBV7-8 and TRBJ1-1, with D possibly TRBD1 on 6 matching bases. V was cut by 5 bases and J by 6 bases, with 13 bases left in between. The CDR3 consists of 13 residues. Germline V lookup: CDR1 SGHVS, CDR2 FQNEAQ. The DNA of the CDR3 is TGTGCCAGCAGCGCAGTCAGGGGCTCTGAAGCTTTCTTT. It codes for CASSAVRGSEAFF.

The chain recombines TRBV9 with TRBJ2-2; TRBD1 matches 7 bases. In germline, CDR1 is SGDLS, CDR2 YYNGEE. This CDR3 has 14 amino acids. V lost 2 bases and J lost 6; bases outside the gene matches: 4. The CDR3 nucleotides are TGTGCCAGCAGCGTCAGGGGGACGGCCGGGGAGCTGTTTTTT. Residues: CASSVRGTAGELFF.

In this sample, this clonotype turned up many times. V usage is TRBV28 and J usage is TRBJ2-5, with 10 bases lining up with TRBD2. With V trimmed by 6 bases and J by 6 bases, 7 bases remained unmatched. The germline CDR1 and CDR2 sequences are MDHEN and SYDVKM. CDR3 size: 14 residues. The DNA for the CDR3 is TGTGCCAGCAGACAGATAGCGGGAGGACAGACCCAGTACTTC. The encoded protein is CASRQIAGGQTQYF. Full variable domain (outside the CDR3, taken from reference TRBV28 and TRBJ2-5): DVKVTQSSRYLVKRTGEKVFLECVQDMDHENMFWYRQDPGLGLRLIYFSYDVKMKEKGDIPEGYSVSREKKERFSLILESASTNQTSMYLCASRQIAGGQTQYFGPGTRLLVL.

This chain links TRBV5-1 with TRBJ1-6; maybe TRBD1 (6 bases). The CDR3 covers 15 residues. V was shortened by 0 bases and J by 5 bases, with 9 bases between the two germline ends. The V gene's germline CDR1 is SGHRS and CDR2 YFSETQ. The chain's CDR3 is CASSLARTDNSPLHF. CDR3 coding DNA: TGCGCCAGCAGCTTGGCCCGGACAGATAATTCACCCCTCCACTTT. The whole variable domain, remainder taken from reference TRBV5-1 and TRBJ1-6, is KAGVTQTPRYLIKTRGQQVTLSCSPISGHRSVSWYQQTPGQGLQFLFEYFSETQRNKGNFPGRFSGRQFSNSRSEMNVSTLELGDSALYLCASSLARTDNSPLHFGNGTRLTVT.